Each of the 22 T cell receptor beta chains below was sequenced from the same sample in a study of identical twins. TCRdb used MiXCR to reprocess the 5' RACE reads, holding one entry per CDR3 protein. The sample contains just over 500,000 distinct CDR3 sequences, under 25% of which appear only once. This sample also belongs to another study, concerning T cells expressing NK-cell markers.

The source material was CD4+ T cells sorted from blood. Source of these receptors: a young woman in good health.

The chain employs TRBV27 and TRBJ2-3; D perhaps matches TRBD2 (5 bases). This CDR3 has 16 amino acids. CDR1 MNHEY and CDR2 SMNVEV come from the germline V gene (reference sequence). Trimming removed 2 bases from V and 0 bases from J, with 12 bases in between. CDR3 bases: TGTGCCAGCAGTTTACTCGGACGGACTAGCACAGATACGCAGTATTTT. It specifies CASSLLGRTSTDTQYF.

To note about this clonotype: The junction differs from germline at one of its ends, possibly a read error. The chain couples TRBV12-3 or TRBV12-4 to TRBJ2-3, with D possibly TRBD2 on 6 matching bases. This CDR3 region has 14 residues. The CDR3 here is CASRNRNKRTKADF. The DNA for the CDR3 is TGTGCCAGCAGGAACCGCAATAAGCGGACTAAAGCGGATTTT.

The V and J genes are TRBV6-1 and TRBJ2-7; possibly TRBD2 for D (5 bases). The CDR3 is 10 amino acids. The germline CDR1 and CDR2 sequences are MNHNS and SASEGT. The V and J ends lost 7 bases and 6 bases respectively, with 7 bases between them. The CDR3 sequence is CASMRVEQYF. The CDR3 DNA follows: TGTGCCAGCATGAGGGTCGAGCAGTACTTC.

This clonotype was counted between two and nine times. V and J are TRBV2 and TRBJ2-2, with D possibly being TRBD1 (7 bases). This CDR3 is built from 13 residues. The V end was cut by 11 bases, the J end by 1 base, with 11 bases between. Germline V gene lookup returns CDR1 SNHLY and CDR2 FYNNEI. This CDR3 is CAGGTENTGELFF. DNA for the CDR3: TGTGCCGGGGGGACAGAGAACACCGGGGAGCTGTTTTTT.

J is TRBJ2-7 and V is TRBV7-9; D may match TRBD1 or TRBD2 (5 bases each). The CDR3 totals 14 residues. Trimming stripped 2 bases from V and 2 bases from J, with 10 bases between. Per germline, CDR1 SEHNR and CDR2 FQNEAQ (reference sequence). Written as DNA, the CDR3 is TGTGCCAGCAGCTTATGGGGGACCACCTACGAGCAGTACTTC. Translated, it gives CASSLWGTTYEQYF.

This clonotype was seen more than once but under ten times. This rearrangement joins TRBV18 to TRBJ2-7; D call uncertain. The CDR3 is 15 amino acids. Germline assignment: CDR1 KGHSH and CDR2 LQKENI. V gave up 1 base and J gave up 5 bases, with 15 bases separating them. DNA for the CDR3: TGTGCCAGCTCACCACAGGGCCCGACTGTCGACGAGCAGTACTTC. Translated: CASSPQGPTVDEQYF.

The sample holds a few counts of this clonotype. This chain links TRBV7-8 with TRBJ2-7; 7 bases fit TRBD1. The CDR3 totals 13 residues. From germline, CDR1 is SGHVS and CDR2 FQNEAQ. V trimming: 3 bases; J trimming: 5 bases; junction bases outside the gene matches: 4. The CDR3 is CASSFDRDHEQYF. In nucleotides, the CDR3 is TGTGCCAGCAGCTTCGACAGGGACCACGAGCAGTACTTC.

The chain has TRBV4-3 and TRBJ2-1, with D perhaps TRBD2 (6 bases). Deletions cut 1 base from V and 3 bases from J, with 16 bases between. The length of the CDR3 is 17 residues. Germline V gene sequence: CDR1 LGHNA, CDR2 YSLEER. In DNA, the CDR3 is TGCGCCAGCAGCCAAGGGCGGGCGATCGGGGGCTACAATGAGCAGTTCTTC. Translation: CASSQGRAIGGYNEQFF.

The CDR3 nucleotides read TGTGCCAGCTCCCGGACGGGGAAGGCTAATGAAAAACTGTTTTTT. It encodes CASSRTGKANEKLFF. This chain links TRBV27 with TRBJ1-4; D gene uncertain. Germline V CDR1 and CDR2: MNHEY, SMNVEV (reference sequence). CDR3 length: 15 residues. Deletions cut 8 bases from V and 3 bases from J, with 16 bases between. The full variable domain, rest sourced from reference TRBV27 and TRBJ1-4, is EAQVTQNPRYLITVTGKKLTVTCSQNMNHEYMSWYRQDPGLGLRQIYYSMNVEVTDKGDVPEGYKVSRKEKRNFPLILESPSPNQTSLYFCASSRTGKANEKLFFGSGTQLSVL.

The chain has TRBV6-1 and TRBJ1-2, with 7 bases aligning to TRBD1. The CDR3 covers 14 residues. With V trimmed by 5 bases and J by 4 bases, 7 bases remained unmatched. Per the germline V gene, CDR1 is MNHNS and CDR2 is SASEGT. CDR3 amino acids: CASSPTGDPYGYTF. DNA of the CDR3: TGTGCCAGCAGTCCAACAGGGGATCCCTATGGCTACACCTTC.

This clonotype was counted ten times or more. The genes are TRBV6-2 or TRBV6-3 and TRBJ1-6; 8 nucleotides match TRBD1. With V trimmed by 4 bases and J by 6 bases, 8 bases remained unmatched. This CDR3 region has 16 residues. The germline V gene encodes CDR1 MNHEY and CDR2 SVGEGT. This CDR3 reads CASSSDRESGNSPLHF. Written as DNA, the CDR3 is TGTGCCAGCAGTTCGGACAGGGAATCCGGTAATTCACCCCTCCACTTT.

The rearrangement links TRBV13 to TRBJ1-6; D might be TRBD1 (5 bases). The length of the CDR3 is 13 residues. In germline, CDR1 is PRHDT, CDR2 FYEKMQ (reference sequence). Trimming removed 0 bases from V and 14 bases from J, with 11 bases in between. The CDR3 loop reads CASSLGRGVTLHF. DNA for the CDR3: TGTGCCAGCAGCTTAGGCAGAGGGGTCACCCTCCACTTT.

Here the CDR3 reads CASSLQQRLRTDTQYF. The CDR3 DNA reads as TGTGCCAGCTCACTGCAGCAGCGGTTGAGGACAGATACGCAGTATTTT. This rearrangement joins TRBV18 to TRBJ2-3; a possible D gene is TRBD2 (5 bases). CDR1 is KGHSH and CDR2 is LQKENI in the germline V gene. The CDR3 spans 16 residues. Between the trimmed V and J ends, which lost 4 bases and 3 bases, there was a span of 17 bases.

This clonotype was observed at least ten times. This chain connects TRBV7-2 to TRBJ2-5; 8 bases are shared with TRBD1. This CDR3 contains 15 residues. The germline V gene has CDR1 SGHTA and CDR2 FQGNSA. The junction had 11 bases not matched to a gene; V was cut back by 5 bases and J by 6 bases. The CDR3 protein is CASSHGQGMRKTQYF. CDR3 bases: TGTGCCAGCAGCCACGGACAGGGTATGAGGAAGACCCAGTACTTC.

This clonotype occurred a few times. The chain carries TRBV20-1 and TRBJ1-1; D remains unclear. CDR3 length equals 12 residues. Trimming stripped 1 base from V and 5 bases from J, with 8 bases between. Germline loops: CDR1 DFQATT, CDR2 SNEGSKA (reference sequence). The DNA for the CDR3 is TGCAGTGCTAGAGGGGATGATACTGAAGCTTTCTTT. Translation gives CSARGDDTEAFF.

Written as DNA, the CDR3 is TGCGCCAGCAGCTTGGGTGTGGCTTCTAGCACAGATACGCAGTATTTT. This gives the protein CASSLGVASSTDTQYF. The chain combines TRBV5-1 with TRBJ2-3; D ambiguous. There are 16 residues in the CDR3. Trimming pared 0 bases from V and 0 bases from J, leaving 11 bases between. CDR1 SGHRS and CDR2 YFSETQ come from the germline V gene.

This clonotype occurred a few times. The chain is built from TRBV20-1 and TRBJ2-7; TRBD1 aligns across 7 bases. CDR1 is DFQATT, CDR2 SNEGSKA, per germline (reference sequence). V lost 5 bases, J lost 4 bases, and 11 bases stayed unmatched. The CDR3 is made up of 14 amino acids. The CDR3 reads CSAFRASRGYEQYF. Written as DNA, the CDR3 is TGCAGTGCTTTCCGGGCCTCCAGGGGGTACGAGCAGTACTTC.

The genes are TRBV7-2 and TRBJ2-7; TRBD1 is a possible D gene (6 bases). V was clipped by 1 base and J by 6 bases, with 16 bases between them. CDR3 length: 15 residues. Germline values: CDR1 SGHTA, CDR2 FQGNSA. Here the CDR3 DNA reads TGTGCCAGCAGCTTAGAATCCACAGGGCTGGGCGAGCAGTACTTC. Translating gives CASSLESTGLGEQYF.

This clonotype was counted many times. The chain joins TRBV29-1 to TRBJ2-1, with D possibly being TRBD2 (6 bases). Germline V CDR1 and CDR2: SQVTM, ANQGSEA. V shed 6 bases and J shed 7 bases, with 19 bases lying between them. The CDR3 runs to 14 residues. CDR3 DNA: TGCAGCGTGTTAACTAGCAGGTACGGGAATGAGCAGTTCTTC. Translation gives CSVLTSRYGNEQFF.

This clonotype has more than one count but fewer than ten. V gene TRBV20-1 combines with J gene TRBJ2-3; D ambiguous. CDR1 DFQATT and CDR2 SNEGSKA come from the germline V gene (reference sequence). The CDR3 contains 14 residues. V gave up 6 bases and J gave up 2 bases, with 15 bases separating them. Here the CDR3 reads CSARAQVFTDTQYF. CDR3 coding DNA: TGCAGTGCCCGGGCTCAGGTTTTCACAGATACGCAGTATTTT.

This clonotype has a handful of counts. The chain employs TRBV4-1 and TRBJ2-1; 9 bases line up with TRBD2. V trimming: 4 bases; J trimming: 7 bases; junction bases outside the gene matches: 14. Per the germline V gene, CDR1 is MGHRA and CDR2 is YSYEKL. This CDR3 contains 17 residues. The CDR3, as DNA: TGCGCCAGCAGCCGTTCGGGCGGGGGGGTTAAAGGGAATGAGCAGTTCTTC. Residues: CASSRSGGGVKGNEQFF.

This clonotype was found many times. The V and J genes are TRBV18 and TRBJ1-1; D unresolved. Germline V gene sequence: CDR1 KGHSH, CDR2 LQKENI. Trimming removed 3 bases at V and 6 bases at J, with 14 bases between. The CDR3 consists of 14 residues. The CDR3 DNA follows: TGTGCCAGCTCACCCACAGCCAACAGCGCTGAAGCTTTCTTT. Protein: CASSPTANSAEAFF.